Following are 15 T cell receptor beta chains from one sample sequenced in a study of T cell responses to AZD1222 COVID-19 vaccine. Some clones are missing from TCRdb's copy, which holds only in-frame ones; the method was immunoSEQ multiplex PCR. This table holds approximately 180,000 clones, approximately 94% found once. The sample was peripheral blood, taken 28 days after the second dose of the MenACWY control vaccine. The origin of the receptors is an adult who received the MenACWY meningococcal vaccine as a control.

This CDR3 reads CASSLAGQTGNTIYF. The CDR3 DNA sequence: TGTGCCAGCAGCTTAGCAGGGCAGACTGGAAACACCATATATTTT. The V gene is TRBV7-2, the J gene TRBJ1-3; the D is unclear. The germline V and J ends were trimmed by 0 bases and 2 bases, with 8 bases remaining between them. CDR1 is SGHTA and CDR2 is FQGNSA in the germline V gene. CDR3 size: 15 residues. Based on the CDR3 plus reference TRBV7-2 and TRBJ1-3, the full variable domain is GAGVSQSPSNKVTEKGKDVELRCDPISGHTALYWYRQSLGQGLEFLIYFQGNSAPDKSGLPSDRFSAERTGGSVSTLTIQRTQQEDSAVYLCASSLAGQTGNTIYFGEGSWLTVV.

This sequence joins TRBV19 and TRBJ1-6; 10 positions match TRBD1. Losses at the gene ends were 6 bases for V and 7 bases for J; bases not matched to a gene: 6. CDR1 and CDR2 (germline): LNHDA, SQIVND (reference sequence). The CDR3 is 15 residues long. CDR3 nucleotide sequence: TGTGCCAGTAGAGTCACGGGACAGGGGAATTCACCCCTCCACTTT. It yields the protein CASRVTGQGNSPLHF.

The chain is built from TRBV5-1 and TRBJ1-6; 12 nucleotides align to TRBD1. CDR1 and CDR2 from the germline V gene are SGHRS and YFSETQ. Trimming cost V 4 bases and J 0 bases; bases outside gene matches: 8. The CDR3 consists of 19 residues. The CDR3 here is CASSPGTGGLSSYNSPLHF. The CDR3 DNA reads as TGCGCCAGCAGCCCGGGGACAGGGGGCCTCAGCTCCTATAATTCACCCCTCCACTTT.

V usage is TRBV7-2 and J usage is TRBJ1-3; D is ambiguous. Trimming removed 3 bases from V and 2 bases from J, with 11 bases in between. Per germline, CDR1 SGHTA and CDR2 FQGNSA. The CDR3 sequence is 15 residues long. The CDR3 loop is CASSFDLSAGNTIYF. DNA for the CDR3: TGTGCCAGCAGCTTCGACTTATCGGCTGGAAACACCATATATTTT.

The chain couples TRBV30 to TRBJ2-2; D remains ambiguous. Trimming removed 2 bases from V and 3 bases from J, with 7 bases in between. The germline gives CDR1 GTSNPN, CDR2 SVGIG (reference sequence). The CDR3 totals 13 residues. The DNA of the CDR3 is TGTGCCTGGAGTCTTTCGGACACCGGGGAGCTGTTTTTT. It is translated as CAWSLSDTGELFF.

The chain recombines TRBV29-1 with TRBJ1-2; D is ambiguous. The CDR3 contains 13 residues. V was trimmed by 3 bases and J by 4 bases, leaving 12 bases between them. Per the germline V gene, CDR1 is SQVTM and CDR2 is ANQGSEA. CDR3 DNA: TGCAGCGTTGAGGAAGGACCGACCTATGGCTACACCTTC. Protein product: CSVEEGPTYGYTF.

The chain employs TRBV11-3 and TRBJ1-6; unclear D gene. Germline CDR1 SGHNT, CDR2 YENEEA. Trimming took off 2 bases at V and 6 bases at J, with 5 bases between the two ends. This CDR3 contains 13 residues. The CDR3, as DNA: TGTGCCAGCAGCTTATCATCTAATTCACCCCTCCACTTT. It is translated as CASSLSSNSPLHF.

The chain joins TRBV6-1 to TRBJ2-2; D is perhaps TRBD2 (5 bases). Trimming removed 0 bases from V and 0 bases from J, with 11 bases in between. CDR1 MNHNS and CDR2 SASEGT come from the germline V gene. This CDR3 has 17 amino acids. In nucleotides, the CDR3 is TGTGCCAGCAGTGAAGCCTCCGGAGGAGCGAACACCGGGGAGCTGTTTTTT. It encodes CASSEASGGANTGELFF.

This chain links TRBV29-1 with TRBJ1-2, with a tentative D call TRBD1 (5 bases). The V gene's germline CDR1 is SQVTM and CDR2 ANQGSEA. The V gene lost 5 bases and the J gene lost 0 bases, with 10 bases spanning the gap. The length of the CDR3 is 13 residues. The CDR3 here is CSVMTASNYGYTF. CDR3 DNA sequence: TGCAGCGTTATGACAGCGTCTAACTATGGCTACACCTTC.

The chain has TRBV28 and TRBJ2-7, with 14 bases fitting TRBD2. Germline V CDR1 and CDR2: MDHEN, SYDVKM. Trimming cost V 6 bases and J 6 bases; bases outside gene matches: 16. The CDR3 is made up of 18 amino acids. The CDR3 DNA follows: TGTGCCAGCAGCCTAGCGGGGACTAGCGGGAGTCCGAGAGGCGAGCAGTACTTC. Amino acid sequence: CASSLAGTSGSPRGEQYF.

The gene calls are TRBV7-9 and TRBJ2-1; no clear D. V lost 3 bases, J lost 8 bases, and 11 bases lay in between. The germline gives CDR1 SEHNR, CDR2 FQNEAQ (reference sequence). The CDR3 loop spans 13 amino acids. CDR3 in amino acids: CASSFARYDEQFF. The CDR3 DNA sequence: TGTGCCAGCAGCTTTGCTCGTTACGATGAGCAGTTCTTC.

V and J are TRBV27 and TRBJ1-5, with a weak D call TRBD1 (5 bases). V was cut by 3 bases and J by 3 bases, with 12 bases left in between. Germline V gives CDR1 MNHEY, CDR2 SMNVEV (reference sequence). This CDR3 has 15 amino acids. CDR3 in amino acids: CASSLGQGNNQPQHF. The CDR3 nucleotides are TGTGCCAGCAGTTTGGGGCAGGGTAACAATCAGCCCCAGCATTTT.

DNA of the CDR3: TGTGCCAGCAGCTTGGGCCCTTATTCCGATTCACCCCTCCACTTT. Translating it yields CASSLGPYSDSPLHF. This chain uses TRBV5-5 with TRBJ1-6; D gene uncertain. Between the trimmed V and J ends, which lost 0 bases and 8 bases, there was a span of 12 bases. The CDR3 runs 15 residues. Germline loops: CDR1 SGHKS, CDR2 YYEKEE (reference sequence). Together with reference TRBV5-5 and TRBJ1-6, the CDR3 gives the full variable domain: DAGVTQSPTHLIKTRGQQVTLRCSPISGHKSVSWYQQVLGQGPQFIFQYYEKEERGRGNFPDRFSARQFPNYSSELNVNALLLGDSALYLCASSLGPYSDSPLHFGNGTRLTVT.

This clone was picked up a small number of times. The V gene is TRBV29-1, the J gene TRBJ1-1, with D unclear. CDR3 length: 14 residues. The germline V gene has CDR1 SQVTM and CDR2 ANQGSEA. V gave up 3 bases and J gave up 4 bases, with 15 bases separating them. The CDR3 nucleotides read TGCAGCGTTGAGGGCGCGGAAACTTTCACTGAAGCTTTCTTT. Its protein product is CSVEGAETFTEAFF.

V gene TRBV24-1 combines with J gene TRBJ1-1, with D uncertain. V lost 12 bases to trimming and J lost 0 bases, with 10 bases between them. The CDR3 is 12 residues long. CDR1 is KGHDR and CDR2 is SFDVKD in the germline V gene. The CDR3 DNA is TGTGCCCCTTTCAAGGTGAACACTGAAGCTTTCTTT. This translates into CAPFKVNTEAFF.